This entry describes one T cell receptor (beta chain). Its antigen is currently unknown. This record comes from a study of OX40 agonist ivuxolimab in advanced cancers. The germline V gene has CDR1 SGHTA and CDR2 FQGNSA. V lost 3 bases and J lost 1, with 12 bases in between. The CDR3 length is 15 residues. The table came from immunoSEQ multiplex PCR; TCRdb's copy has only in-frame clones and leaves some out. Of about 68,000 clones listed, 86% were seen once; the top ten hold approximately 2.1%. Study conclusions and caveats: With doses of 0.1-3.0 mg/kg, partial responders showed among the lowest clonal expansion.

This sample comprised CD4+ or CD8+ T cells sorted from blood, obtained in a trial of the OX40 agonist ivuxolimab. This sequence was found in an adult with an advanced solid tumor such as melanoma, head and neck, liver or kidney cancer. The chain employs TRBV7-2 and TRBJ1-1, with D perhaps TRBD1 (6 bases). The CDR3 here is CASSFYTGQNTEAFF. CDR3 DNA sequence: TGTGCCAGCAGCTTCTACACGGGACAGAACACTGAAGCTTTCTTT.